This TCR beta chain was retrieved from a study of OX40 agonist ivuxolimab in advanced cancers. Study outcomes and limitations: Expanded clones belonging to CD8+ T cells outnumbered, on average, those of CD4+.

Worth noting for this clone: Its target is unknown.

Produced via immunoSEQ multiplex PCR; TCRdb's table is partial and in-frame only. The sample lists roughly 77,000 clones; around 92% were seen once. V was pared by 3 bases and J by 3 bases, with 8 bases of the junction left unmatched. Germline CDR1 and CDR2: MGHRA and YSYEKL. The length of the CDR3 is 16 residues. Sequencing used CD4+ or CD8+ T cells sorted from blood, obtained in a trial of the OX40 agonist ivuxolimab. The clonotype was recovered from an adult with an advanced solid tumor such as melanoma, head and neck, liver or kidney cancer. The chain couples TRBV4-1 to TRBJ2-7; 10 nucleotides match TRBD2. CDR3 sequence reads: CASSQTLLAGNYEQYF. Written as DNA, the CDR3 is TGCGCCAGCAGCCAGACCCTACTAGCGGGGAACTACGAGCAGTACTTC.